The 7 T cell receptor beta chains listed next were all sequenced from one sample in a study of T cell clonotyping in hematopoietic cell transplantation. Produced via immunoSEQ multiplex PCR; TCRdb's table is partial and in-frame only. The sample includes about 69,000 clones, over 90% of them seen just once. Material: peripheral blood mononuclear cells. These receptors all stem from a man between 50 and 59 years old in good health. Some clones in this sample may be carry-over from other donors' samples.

The CDR3: CSVEVQRNTEAFF. CDR3 bases: TGCAGCGTTGAAGTCCAGAGGAACACTGAAGCTTTCTTT. The rearrangement joins TRBV29-1 to TRBJ1-1; D not certain. Trimming stripped 1 base from V and 1 base from J, with 7 bases between. The V gene's germline CDR1 is SQVTM and CDR2 ANQGSEA. The CDR3 extends over 13 amino acids.

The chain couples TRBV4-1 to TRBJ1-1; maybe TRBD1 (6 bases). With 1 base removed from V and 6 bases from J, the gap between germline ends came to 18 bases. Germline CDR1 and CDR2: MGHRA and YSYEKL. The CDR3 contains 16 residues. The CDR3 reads CASSQVGGREAAEAFF. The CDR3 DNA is TGCGCCAGCAGCCAAGTTGGGGGGCGCGAGGCCGCTGAAGCTTTCTTT.

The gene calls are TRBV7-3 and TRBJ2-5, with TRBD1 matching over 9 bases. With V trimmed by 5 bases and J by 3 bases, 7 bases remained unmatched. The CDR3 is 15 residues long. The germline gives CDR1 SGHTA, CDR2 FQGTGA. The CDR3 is CASSQPGQGEETQYF. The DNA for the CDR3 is TGTGCCAGCAGCCAGCCGGGACAGGGTGAAGAGACCCAGTACTTC. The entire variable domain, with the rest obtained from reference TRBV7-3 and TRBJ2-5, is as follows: GAGVSQTPSNKVTEKGKYVELRCDPISGHTALYWYRQSLGQGPEFLIYFQGTGAADDSGLPNDRFFAVRPEGSVSTLKIQRTERGDSAVYLCASSQPGQGEETQYFGPGTRLLVL.

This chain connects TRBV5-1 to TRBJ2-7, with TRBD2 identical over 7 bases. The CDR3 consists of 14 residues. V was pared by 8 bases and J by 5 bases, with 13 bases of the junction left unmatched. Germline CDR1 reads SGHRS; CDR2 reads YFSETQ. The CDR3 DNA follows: TGCGCCAGTTCGACTGGGGGGGATGGAAACGAGCAGTACTTC. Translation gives CASSTGGDGNEQYF.

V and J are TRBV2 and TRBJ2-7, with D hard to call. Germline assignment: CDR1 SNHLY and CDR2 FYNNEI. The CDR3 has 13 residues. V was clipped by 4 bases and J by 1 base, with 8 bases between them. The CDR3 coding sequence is TGTGCCAGCAGTGCCGGGTCGTCCTACGAGCAGTACTTC. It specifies CASSAGSSYEQYF.

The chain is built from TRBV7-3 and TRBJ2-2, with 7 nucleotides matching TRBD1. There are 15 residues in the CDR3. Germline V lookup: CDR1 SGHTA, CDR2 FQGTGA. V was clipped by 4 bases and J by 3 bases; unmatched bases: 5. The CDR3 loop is CASSSTTGDTGELFF. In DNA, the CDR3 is TGTGCCAGCAGCTCGACAACAGGGGACACCGGGGAGCTGTTTTTT.

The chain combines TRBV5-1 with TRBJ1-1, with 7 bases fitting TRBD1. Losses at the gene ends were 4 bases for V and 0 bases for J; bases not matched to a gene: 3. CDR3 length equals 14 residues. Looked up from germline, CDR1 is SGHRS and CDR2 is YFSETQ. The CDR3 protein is CASSEQGMNTEAFF. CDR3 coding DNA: TGCGCCAGCAGCGAACAGGGGATGAACACTGAAGCTTTCTTT. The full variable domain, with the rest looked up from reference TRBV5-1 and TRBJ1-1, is KAGVTQTPRYLIKTRGQQVTLSCSPISGHRSVSWYQQTPGQGLQFLFEYFSETQRNKGNFPGRFSGRQFSNSRSEMNVSTLELGDSALYLCASSEQGMNTEAFFGQGTRLTVV.